This TCR beta chain derives from a study of T cell responses to AZD1222 COVID-19 vaccine. General study findings and limits: The study found vaccine-associated CD4 TCRs spanning spike, dominant at 160-218 and 743-854. Sampling captured repertoires only after the peak T cell response.

Germline values: CDR1 SGHDT, CDR2 YYEEEE. The CDR3 loop spans 16 amino acids. Unmatched junction bases numbered 9, after V lost 1 base and J lost 3 bases. As regards this clone: Its antigen is currently unknown.

Whether given at about 4 or about 12 weeks, second doses were pooled. Repertoires were generated with immunoSEQ multiplex PCR, while TCRdb's copy carries only in-frame clones and drops some. The data show approximately 110,000 clones, around 87% seen once. The receptor was derived from an adult who received the AZD1222 COVID-19 vaccine. The source material was peripheral blood, sampled 28 days after the second AZD1222 dose. V and J are TRBV5-6 and TRBJ2-7, with 8 bases fitting TRBD1. This chain's CDR3 is CASSLFLSGQGYEQYF. The CDR3, as DNA: TGTGCCAGCAGCTTGTTCCTCTCCGGACAGGGCTACGAGCAGTACTTC.